Presented here are 2 T cell receptor beta chains from one specimen sequenced in a study of T-cell reconstitution after alpha-beta-depleted transplantation in children. Unique molecular identifiers were incorporated when the TCRbeta library was constructed. MiXCR was run by TCRdb on the PCR reads, yielding one entry per CDR3 protein. The data contain 55,000 to 65,000 distinct CDR3 sequences, roughly 45% of them seen just once; the ten biggest clones take up 95% to 98%. Sequenced material: PBMCs, mostly from graft donor cells, taken 360 days after TCRalphabeta/CD19-depleted stem cell transplant. These receptor sequences come from a male patient younger than 18 who had a stem cell transplant for acute lymphoblastic leukemia, so the T cells may come from the graft donor.

This clonotype has a count of ten or more. This chain links TRBV11-2 with TRBJ2-3; D possibly corresponds to TRBD2 (6 bases). Germline V gene data show CDR1 as SGHAT and CDR2 as FQNNGV. Between the trimmed V and J ends, which lost 4 bases and 4 bases, there was a span of 18 bases. This CDR3 region has 16 residues. CDR3 sequence (DNA): TGTGCCAGCAGCTATAGTGGAGGGCCTGGGGCAGATACGCAGTATTTT. Encoded protein: CASSYSGGPGADTQYF.

The chain couples TRBV20-1 to TRBJ1-2; 9 bases line up with TRBD1. Trimming took 5 bases from V and 2 from J; bases not matched to a gene: 6. Per germline, CDR1 DFQATT and CDR2 SNEGSKA (reference sequence). The CDR3 has 14 residues. CDR3 in amino acids: CSAPSGTGNYGYTF. The CDR3 DNA is TGCAGTGCTCCTTCCGGGACAGGGAACTATGGCTACACCTTC.